Below, 2 T cell receptor beta chains from the same sample are listed, as sequenced in a study of post-analysis software for immune sequencing data. Study-level findings and limits: Five or six TRBV segments, including TRBV5-6, TRBV5-1 and TRBV20-1, were more frequent in patients than controls.

These TCRs are of unknown antigen specificity. Unique molecular identifiers featured in each of the TCR beta cDNA libraries. MiXCR, run by TCRdb on the PCR reads, gives a single entry per CDR3 protein. The table shows hundreds of thousands of distinct CDR3 sequences, with 53% occurring only once. Source material: blood. These TCRs come from a girl between 5 and 17 years old with multiple sclerosis.

The V and J genes are TRBV5-6 and TRBJ2-5; D is possibly TRBD1 (6 bases). Germline V gives CDR1 SGHDT, CDR2 YYEEEE. The CDR3 consists of 15 residues. V lost 4 bases and J 1 base, leaving 14 bases between the germline ends. The CDR3 is CASSRYQGIQETQYF. The CDR3 DNA follows: TGTGCCAGCAGCCGTTACCAGGGGATCCAAGAGACCCAGTACTTC.

This clonotype was found once. J is TRBJ1-1 and V is TRBV20-1, with D unclear. The CDR3 contains 14 residues. V lost 1 base, J lost 0 bases, and 9 bases lay in between. Germline CDR1 is DFQATT and CDR2 is SNEGSKA (reference sequence). The CDR3 nucleotides are TGCAGTGCTAGAGTGGCAGCTATGAACACTGAAGCTTTCTTT. It encodes CSARVAAMNTEAFF.